Listed below are T cell receptor beta chains from one sample, sequenced in a study of cytomegalovirus exposure and HLA in healthy donors. The protocol was immunoSEQ multiplex PCR, while the TCRdb copy is restricted to in-frame clones and leaves out a portion. The profile shows around 140,000 clones, 64% of them singletons. The sequenced material came from PBMCs. These TCRs come from a woman aged 40 to 50 in good health and CMV-seronegative. CDR3s include the opening cysteine and the closing phenylalanine or tryptophan. The D gene is left open where the match is weak. Clone size, where shown, is once, few, many, or a class for clones that have expanded.

v_call: TRBV7-7
cdr3_length: 15
clone_size: .
d_call: .
j_call: TRBJ2-3
cdr3_nt: TGTGCCAGCAGCCCCCAGGTGGGGCGGACAGATACGCAGTATTTT
cdr3_aa: CASSPQVGRTDTQYF

v_call: TRBV6-6
cdr3_length: 14
clone_size: .
d_call: .
j_call: TRBJ1-5
cdr3_nt: TGTGCCAGCAGTTACTCGAACAGGGATCAGCCCCAGCATTTT
cdr3_aa: CASSYSNRDQPQHF

v_call: TRBV5-8
cdr3_length: 12
clone_size: .
d_call: .
j_call: TRBJ1-5
cdr3_nt: TGTGCCAGCAGCTCCCAGCTAGGGCCCCAGCATTTT
cdr3_aa: CASSSQLGPQHF

v_call: TRBV11-2
cdr3_length: 16
clone_size: once
d_call: .
j_call: TRBJ1-6
cdr3_nt: TGTGCCAGCAGCTTAGGGGCAGGGCCTAGGAGTTCACCCCTCCACTTT
cdr3_aa: CASSLGAGPRSSPLHF

v_call: TRBV13
cdr3_length: 14
clone_size: .
d_call: TRBD2
j_call: TRBJ2-3
cdr3_nt: TGTGCCAGCAGCCTAAGCGGGGGGGCGAATACGCAGTATTTT
cdr3_aa: CASSLSGGANTQYF

v_call: TRBV4-1
cdr3_length: 17
clone_size: .
d_call: .
j_call: TRBJ1-2
cdr3_nt: TGCGCCAGCAGCGATCCCACGGGAACAGATTCTAACTATGGCTACACCTTC
cdr3_aa: CASSDPTGTDSNYGYTF

v_call: TRBV6-5
cdr3_length: 13
clone_size: .
d_call: .
j_call: TRBJ2-2
cdr3_nt: TGTGCCAGCAGAACACCCGGGACCGGGGAGCTGTTTTTT
cdr3_aa: CASRTPGTGELFF

v_call: TRBV5-4
cdr3_length: 16
clone_size: few
d_call: .
j_call: TRBJ2-3
cdr3_nt: TGTGCCAGCAGCTTGGGGACAGCGCGGACTACAGATACGCAGTATTTT
cdr3_aa: CASSLGTARTTDTQYF

v_call: TRBV7-2
cdr3_length: 13
clone_size: .
d_call: .
j_call: TRBJ1-6
cdr3_nt: TGTGCCAGCAGCTTAAAGGCGGGTTCACCCCTCCACTTT
cdr3_aa: CASSLKAGSPLHF

v_call: TRBV28
cdr3_length: 16
clone_size: .
d_call: TRBD2
j_call: TRBJ2-1
cdr3_nt: TGTGCCAGCAGTGGCCCGGGGCTAGCGGGGGGTGCGGAGCAGTTCTTC
cdr3_aa: CASSGPGLAGGAEQFF

v_call: TRBV9
cdr3_length: 15
clone_size: .
d_call: .
j_call: TRBJ1-1
cdr3_nt: TGTGCCAGCAGCGTAGAACCCCAGGCAGGAAAAGAAGCTTTCTTT
cdr3_aa: CASSVEPQAGKEAFF

v_call: TRBV29-1
cdr3_length: 14
clone_size: .
d_call: TRBD1
j_call: TRBJ1-1
cdr3_nt: TGCAGCTGCCAGGGGGCGCGTAAAAACACTGAAGCTTTCTTT
cdr3_aa: CSCQGARKNTEAFF

v_call: TRBV5-4
cdr3_length: 14
clone_size: .
d_call: .
j_call: TRBJ1-3
cdr3_nt: TGTGCCAGCAGCTTCAGGGGTTTTGGAAACACCATATATTTT
cdr3_aa: CASSFRGFGNTIYF

v_call: TRBV11-2
cdr3_length: 17
clone_size: .
d_call: .
j_call: TRBJ2-7
cdr3_nt: TGTGCCAGCAGCAAACGACTTCTGACAGGTCCTACCTACGAGCAGTACTTC
cdr3_aa: CASSKRLLTGPTYEQYF

v_call: TRBV6-5
cdr3_length: 14
clone_size: few
d_call: .
j_call: TRBJ2-7
cdr3_nt: TGTGCCAGCAGTTACAGGAGACAGCATTACGAGCAGTACTTC
cdr3_aa: CASSYRRQHYEQYF

v_call: TRBV7-3
cdr3_length: 15
clone_size: few
d_call: TRBD1
j_call: TRBJ1-1
cdr3_nt: TGTGCCAGCAGCTTGGGGGACAGGCCTAACACTGAAGCTTTCTTT
cdr3_aa: CASSLGDRPNTEAFF

v_call: TRBV2
cdr3_length: 13
clone_size: .
d_call: .
j_call: TRBJ1-2
cdr3_nt: TGTGCCAGCAGTGAGTCAGGGGACTATGGCTACACCTTC
cdr3_aa: CASSESGDYGYTF

v_call: TRBV5-1
cdr3_length: 15
clone_size: .
d_call: .
j_call: TRBJ1-1
cdr3_nt: TGCGCCAGCAGCGTAATGGACAGCATGAACACTGAAGCTTTCTTT
cdr3_aa: CASSVMDSMNTEAFF

v_call: TRBV29-1
cdr3_length: 10
clone_size: .
d_call: .
j_call: TRBJ2-3
cdr3_nt: TGCAGCGTTGCCGGAGATACGCAGTATTTT
cdr3_aa: CSVAGDTQYF

v_call: TRBV28
cdr3_length: 14
clone_size: .
d_call: TRBD1
j_call: TRBJ2-3
cdr3_nt: TGTGCCAGCAGTTCAGGGGGTAGCACAGATACGCAGTATTTT
cdr3_aa: CASSSGGSTDTQYF

v_call: TRBV7-6
cdr3_length: 16
clone_size: few
d_call: .
j_call: TRBJ1-6
cdr3_nt: TGTGCCAGCAGCTTAGGGTCACGGCCAGCACAAGGGGCCCTCCACTTT
cdr3_aa: CASSLGSRPAQGALHF

v_call: TRBV10-1
cdr3_length: 14
clone_size: few
d_call: TRBD1
j_call: TRBJ2-7
cdr3_nt: TGCGCCAGCAGTTTGGGACAGGGCCTCTACGAGCAGTACTTC
cdr3_aa: CASSLGQGLYEQYF

v_call: TRBV10-3
cdr3_length: 13
clone_size: .
d_call: .
j_call: TRBJ2-2
cdr3_nt: TGTGCCATCGGACAGGGAGGGACCGGGGAGCTGTTTTTT
cdr3_aa: CAIGQGGTGELFF

v_call: TRBV7-9
cdr3_length: 14
clone_size: .
d_call: .
j_call: TRBJ1-1
cdr3_nt: TGTGCCAGCAGCCCCGGGGGGGTGAACACTGAAGCTTTCTTT
cdr3_aa: CASSPGGVNTEAFF

v_call: TRBV19
cdr3_length: 15
clone_size: few
d_call: .
j_call: TRBJ2-7
cdr3_nt: TGTGCCAGTAGTAGGAGGGCGGTGCTCTCCTACGAGCAGTACTTC
cdr3_aa: CASSRRAVLSYEQYF

v_call: TRBV28
cdr3_length: 14
clone_size: .
d_call: TRBD1
j_call: TRBJ1-5
cdr3_nt: TGTGCCAGCAGAAGAGGACAGGGAGGACAGCCCCAGCATTTT
cdr3_aa: CASRRGQGGQPQHF

v_call: TRBV7-3
cdr3_length: 16
clone_size: .
d_call: TRBD1
j_call: TRBJ2-2
cdr3_nt: TGTGCCAGCAGCGTGCAAGGGGGCGCGAACACCGGGGAGCTGTTTTTT
cdr3_aa: CASSVQGGANTGELFF

v_call: TRBV2
cdr3_length: 13
clone_size: few
d_call: .
j_call: TRBJ1-1
cdr3_nt: TGTGCCAGCAGTGAGAGGCAGTCTCAAGAAGCTTTCTTT
cdr3_aa: CASSERQSQEAFF

v_call: TRBV5-1
cdr3_length: 16
clone_size: once
d_call: TRBD2
j_call: TRBJ2-1
cdr3_nt: TGCGCCAGCAGCGGGACTAGCGGGGGGTCCTACAATGAGCAGTTCTTC
cdr3_aa: CASSGTSGGSYNEQFF

v_call: TRBV4-2
cdr3_length: 12
clone_size: few
d_call: .
j_call: TRBJ1-6
cdr3_nt: TGTGCCAGCAGCCTCATGAATTCACCCCTCCACTTT
cdr3_aa: CASSLMNSPLHF

v_call: TRBV7-8
cdr3_length: 17
clone_size: .
d_call: TRBD2
j_call: TRBJ2-1
cdr3_nt: TGTGCCAGCAGCTTAGCCCCTAGCGGGACCCGTTACAATGAGCAGTTCTTC
cdr3_aa: CASSLAPSGTRYNEQFF

v_call: TRBV5-1
cdr3_length: 14
clone_size: .
d_call: .
j_call: TRBJ1-1
cdr3_nt: TGCGCCAGCAGCTCAGGGGATCTGAACACTGAAGCTTTCTTT
cdr3_aa: CASSSGDLNTEAFF

v_call: TRBV30
cdr3_length: 13
clone_size: .
d_call: .
j_call: TRBJ1-1
cdr3_nt: TGTGCCTGGAGGGTTACTCTTCGAGGTGAAGCTTTCTTT
cdr3_aa: CAWRVTLRGEAFF

v_call: TRBV19
cdr3_length: 16
clone_size: few
d_call: .
j_call: TRBJ1-5
cdr3_nt: TGTGCCAGTTCCCTCCCGGGAAGGGGGATGTATCAGCCCCAGCATTTT
cdr3_aa: CASSLPGRGMYQPQHF

v_call: TRBV28
cdr3_length: 14
clone_size: .
d_call: TRBD1
j_call: TRBJ1-2
cdr3_nt: TGTGCCAGCAGTTTGGCAGGGGGCAACTATGGCTACACCTTC
cdr3_aa: CASSLAGGNYGYTF

v_call: TRBV7-9
cdr3_length: 14
clone_size: .
d_call: .
j_call: TRBJ1-2
cdr3_nt: TGTGCCAGCAGCTTAGAGGGGATCTTCTATGGCTACACCTTC
cdr3_aa: CASSLEGIFYGYTF

v_call: TRBV29-1
cdr3_length: 15
clone_size: .
d_call: .
j_call: TRBJ2-6
cdr3_nt: TGCAGCGTAGACGAACAGGTCGCTGGGGCCAACGTCCTGACTTTC
cdr3_aa: CSVDEQVAGANVLTF